A single sample gave rise to the 24 T cell receptor beta chains below, sequenced in a study of somatic mutations in cytotoxic T cells in rheumatoid arthritis (dated by TCRdb to 2017 to 2019). Library method: the immunoSEQ multiplex PCR assay. TCRdb's version of the immuneACCESS table is confined to in-frame rearrangements and falls short of the full clone set. An unresolved V gene accounts for under half of the shortfall where checked; the remainder is of unknown origin. In all, the sample holds some 6,500 clones, and around three fifths of those were seen once. The leading ten clones occupy around 23% of the sample. The sample comprised CD8+ T cells sorted from blood. These receptors were collected from a woman aged 40 to 50 in good health.

CDR3 protein: CASSLSSRNQPQHF. DNA of the CDR3: TGTGCCAGCAGCCTATCCAGCAGGAATCAGCCCCAGCATTTT. The V and J genes are TRBV7-1 and TRBJ1-5; D not resolved. TRBV7-1 is an ORF; its function is uncertain. V was shortened by 5 bases and J by 4 bases, with 12 bases between the two germline ends. There are 14 residues in the CDR3.

V is TRBV5-6 and J is TRBJ2-7; TRBD2 aligns across 9 bases. The CDR3 has 14 residues. V trimming: 0 bases; J trimming: 7 bases; junction bases outside the gene matches: 5. In germline, CDR1 is SGHDT, CDR2 YYEEEE. The CDR3, as DNA: TGTGCCAGCAGCTTGGGGGGACTAGCTGGGGAGCAGTACTTC. This translates into CASSLGGLAGEQYF. Variable domain in full (rest from reference TRBV5-6 and TRBJ2-7): DAGVTQSPTHLIKTRGQQVTLRCSPKSGHDTVSWYQQALGQGPQFIFQYYEEEERQRGNFPDRFSGHQFPNYSSELNVNALLLGDSALYLCASSLGGLAGEQYFGPGTRLTVT.

This CDR3 is CATSSVGTGVEKLFF. CDR3 DNA sequence: TGTGCCACCAGCAGTGTTGGGACAGGGGTTGAAAAACTGTTTTTT. The V gene is TRBV15, the J gene TRBJ1-4, with 10 bases matching TRBD1. There are 15 residues in the CDR3. Germline V gives CDR1 LNHNV, CDR2 YYDKDF (reference sequence). V trimming: 3 bases; J trimming: 7 bases; junction bases outside the gene matches: 5.

The chain recombines TRBV5-1 with TRBJ1-6; D is perhaps TRBD1 (6 bases). V dropped 0 bases and J dropped 0 bases, with 16 bases sitting between them. Germline lookup yields CDR1 SGHRS and CDR2 YFSETQ. This CDR3 has 19 amino acids. The CDR3 sequence is CASSLAGAQRSSYNSPLHF. The CDR3 bases are TGCGCCAGCAGCTTGGCAGGGGCGCAGAGAAGCTCCTATAATTCACCCCTCCACTTT.

The chain combines TRBV29-1 with TRBJ1-3, with 8 bases that match TRBD1. Germline CDR1 reads SQVTM; CDR2 reads ANQGSEA. Trimming took 3 bases from V and 0 from J; bases not matched to a gene: 13. This CDR3 contains 18 residues. The DNA for the CDR3 is TGCAGCGTTGAGTGGTGGGGGGGACAGGACTACTCTGGAAACACCATATATTTT. Encoded protein: CSVEWWGGQDYSGNTIYF.

The rearrangement joins TRBV21-1 to TRBJ2-1. TRBV21-1 is a pseudogene locus. There are 17 residues in the CDR3. The DNA of the CDR3 is TGTGCCAGCAGCCTTAGTAAAGGGTCGGGACCTAACAATGAGCAGTTCTTC. Amino acid sequence: CASSLSKGSGPNNEQFF.

The V call is TRBV7-6, the J call TRBJ1-1; D is undetermined. V was shortened by 5 bases and J by 4 bases, with 11 bases between the two germline ends. The CDR3 consists of 13 residues. Germline V gene sequence: CDR1 SGHVS, CDR2 FNYEAQ. The CDR3 DNA reads TGTGCCAGCAGCGAGGCCTCGAGCACTGAAGCTTTCTTT. Protein: CASSEASSTEAFF.

This clone was detected only once. V and J are TRBV4-2 and TRBJ1-2; weak D call: TRBD1 (5 bases). The CDR3 runs 14 residues. Trimming removed 3 bases at V and 7 bases at J, with 15 bases between. Germline V gene data show CDR1 as LGHNA and CDR2 as YNFKEQ. CDR3 protein: CASSHLERGSGYTF. CDR3 nucleotides: TGTGCCAGCAGCCACCTCGAGAGGGGAAGTGGCTACACCTTC.

The chain has TRBV6-5 and TRBJ2-7; D is possibly TRBD1 (5 bases). V was trimmed by 2 bases and J by 5 bases, leaving 10 bases between them. Germline V gene sequence: CDR1 MNHEY, CDR2 SVGAGI. The CDR3 spans 13 residues. CDR3 sequence reads: CASSYQETDEQYF. DNA of the CDR3: TGTGCCAGCAGTTACCAAGAGACAGACGAGCAGTACTTC.

The genes are TRBV27 and TRBJ2-5, with D unclear. The V gene's germline CDR1 is MNHEY and CDR2 SMNVEV (reference sequence). The CDR3 extends over 14 amino acids. The ends were cut back, 3 bases at V and 5 bases at J, with 13 bases in the middle. CDR3: CASSFLGLGETQYF. The CDR3 coding sequence is TGTGCCAGCAGTTTCCTCGGCTTGGGGGAGACCCAGTACTTC.

This rearrangement joins TRBV7-6 to TRBJ2-1; D unclear. V was pared by 0 bases and J by 5 bases, with 8 bases between. The V gene's germline CDR1 is SGHVS and CDR2 FNYEAQ. The CDR3 is 14 residues long. CDR3 coding DNA: TGTGCCAGCAGCTTAGCTGGAAACAACAATGAGCAGTTCTTC. This encodes CASSLAGNNNEQFF. Filled out from reference TRBV7-6 and TRBJ2-1, the complete variable domain reads GAGVSQSPRYKVTKRGQDVALRCDPISGHVSLYWYRQALGQGPEFLTYFNYEAQQDKSGLPNDRFSAERPEGSISTLTIQRTEQRDSAMYRCASSLAGNNNEQFFGPGTRLTVL.

CDR3 loop: CASSLTLSSYNEQFF. In DNA, the CDR3 is TGTGCCAGCAGTTTAACTCTGAGCTCCTACAATGAGCAGTTCTTC. This chain connects TRBV27 to TRBJ2-1; D unclear. The CDR3 contains 15 residues. Between the trimmed V and J ends, which lost 2 bases and 0 bases, there was a span of 8 bases. Looked up from germline, CDR1 is MNHEY and CDR2 is SMNVEV (reference sequence).

The chain combines TRBV9 with TRBJ1-5, with 7 bases lining up with TRBD1. Unmatched junction bases numbered 3, after V lost 0 bases and J lost 3 bases. Germline V CDR1 and CDR2: SGDLS, YYNGEE. CDR3 length: 15 residues. CDR3 sequence: CASSVAGGTNQPQHF. The CDR3, as DNA: TGTGCCAGCAGCGTAGCAGGGGGTACCAATCAGCCCCAGCATTTT.

The table lists this clone with a few counts. The rearrangement joins TRBV28 to TRBJ1-5, with TRBD1 matching 9 bases. Germline loops: CDR1 MDHEN, CDR2 SYDVKM. The CDR3 loop spans 19 amino acids. V lost 4 bases to trimming and J lost 2 bases; unmatched junction nucleotides: 15. DNA of the CDR3: TGTGCCAGCAGTTCCCTCGCACAGGGGGCGATTGTTGGCAATCAGCCCCAGCATTTT. This codes for CASSSLAQGAIVGNQPQHF.

V is TRBV14 and J is TRBJ2-1, with TRBD1 as a possible D gene (5 bases). The ends were cut back, 8 bases at V and 8 bases at J, with 13 bases in the middle. The CDR3 runs 12 residues. Germline CDR1 reads SGHDN; CDR2 reads FVKESK. DNA for the CDR3: TGTGCCAGCGGACCAGGGTACCATGAGCAGTTCTTC. This translates into CASGPGYHEQFF. Full variable domain (rest looked up from reference TRBV14 and TRBJ2-1): EAGVTQFPSHSVIEKGQTVTLRCDPISGHDNLYWYRRVMGKEIKFLLHFVKESKQDESGMPNNRFLAERTGGTYSTLKVQPAELEDSGVYFCASGPGYHEQFFGPGTRLTVL.

The chain uses TRBV27 and TRBJ2-3; D gene uncertain. Looked up from germline, CDR1 is MNHEY and CDR2 is SMNVEV (reference sequence). V shed 0 bases and J shed 4 bases, with 8 bases lying between them. The CDR3 loop spans 14 amino acids. CDR3 nucleotides: TGTGCCAGCAGTTTATCCAGGAGCGCAGATACGCAGTATTTT. Its translation is CASSLSRSADTQYF.

This clone was counted once. The rearrangement uses TRBV6-6 and TRBJ2-1; TRBD1 or TRBD2 may be the D gene (5 bases each). CDR3 length: 12 amino acids. Trimming pared 4 bases from V and 7 bases from J, leaving 8 bases between. Germline V gene data show CDR1 as MNHNY and CDR2 as SVGAGI (reference sequence). In DNA form, the CDR3 reads TGTGCCAGCAGTTGGTGGGGGAATGAGCAGTTCTTC. Translated: CASSWWGNEQFF.

As DNA, the CDR3 is TGTGCCAGCAGGGCCCTCGCGGGAGAGGAAGAGACCCAGTACTTC. Residues: CASRALAGEEETQYF. The V call is TRBV2, the J call TRBJ2-5, with 7 bases aligning to TRBD2. Germline V gene data show CDR1 as SNHLY and CDR2 as FYNNEI. This CDR3 comprises 15 residues. V dropped 6 bases and J dropped 3; count of bases not matched to a gene: 10.

This clone was found a few times. The chain links TRBV27 to TRBJ1-4; 7 positions match TRBD1. V was pared by 6 bases and J by 2 bases, with 3 bases of the junction left unmatched. This CDR3 has 14 residues. Germline-derived CDR1 and CDR2 are MNHEY and SMNVEV (reference sequence). The CDR3 is CASRTGSTNEKLFF. The CDR3 bases are TGTGCCAGCAGGACAGGGTCTACTAATGAAAAACTGTTTTTT.

V is TRBV6-5 and J is TRBJ2-3, with D perhaps matching TRBD1 or TRBD2 (5 bases each). The CDR3 spans 15 residues. CDR1 is MNHEY, CDR2 SVGAGI, per germline. V lost 6 bases, J lost 2 bases, and 15 bases lay in between. DNA for the CDR3: TGTGCCAGCAGCTCAACGGGGCTAGTCACAGATACGCAGTATTTT. Translating it yields CASSSTGLVTDTQYF.

The rearrangement uses TRBV27 and TRBJ2-3, with D perhaps being TRBD1 or TRBD2 (5 bases each). The CDR3 has 15 amino acids. Looked up from germline, CDR1 is MNHEY and CDR2 is SMNVEV (reference sequence). The V gene lost 2 bases and the J gene lost 0 bases, with 9 bases spanning the gap. The CDR3 DNA reads as TGTGCCAGCAGTTTAGAGGGGTGGAGCACAGATACGCAGTATTTT. Translated, it gives CASSLEGWSTDTQYF.

Comment on this clone: The junction and the germline gene differ at one end; a read error may be behind it. V and J are TRBV2 and TRBJ2-5; D remains ambiguous. The J call may be incorrect, as the DNA end agrees better with TRBJ2-7. Germline-derived CDR1 and CDR2 are SNHLY and FYNNEI. CDR3 length: 13 residues. CDR3 in DNA: TGTGCCACCTTGACAACCACCTCCGACGAGCAGTACTTC. Amino acids: CATLTTTSDEQYF.

J is TRBJ2-1 and V is TRBV29-1; D is uncertain. Per germline, CDR1 SQVTM and CDR2 ANQGSEA. This CDR3 contains 13 residues. The germline V and J ends were trimmed by 2 bases and 0 bases, with 5 bases remaining between them. CDR3: CSVEYSSYNEQFF. In DNA, the CDR3 is TGCAGCGTTGAATACTCCTCCTACAATGAGCAGTTCTTC.

This rearrangement joins TRBV28 to TRBJ2-7; no reliable D call. The CDR3 totals 13 residues. Trimming removed 7 bases from V and 2 bases from J, with 12 bases in between. In germline, CDR1 is MDHEN, CDR2 SYDVKM. CDR3 residues: CASNNGATYEQYF. The CDR3 DNA reads TGTGCCAGCAACAACGGTGCTACCTACGAGCAGTACTTC.